Following are 4 T cell receptor beta chains from one sample sequenced in a study of technical replicates of blood from several donors (TCRdb year 2017). Libraries came from the immunoSEQ multiplex PCR assay. TCRdb provides this immuneACCESS table in a form limited to in-frame rearrangements. Some clones are lacking; in checked studies, under half of them reflect an unresolved V gene, and why the rest are absent is not known. This sample has 45,000 to 50,000 clones in its table, and roughly nine tenths of those were observed once. The ten largest clones add up to 3.9% of the sample. Material: PBMCs. These receptor sequences come from a human donor in good health. Some clones in this sample may be carry-over from other donors' samples.

This clone was seen just once. CDR3 sequence: CASSPTAGGGGTEAFF. In DNA form, the CDR3 reads TGTGCCAGCAGCCCCACTGCGGGGGGGGGCGGCACTGAAGCTTTCTTT. The chain employs TRBV7-6 and TRBJ1-1, with D possibly being TRBD1 (6 bases). CDR1 is SGHVS, CDR2 FNYEAQ, per germline. The V and J ends lost 5 bases and 4 bases respectively, with 20 bases between them. The CDR3 extends over 16 amino acids.

This CDR3 is CASSLGQLNTEAFF. CDR3 nucleotides: TGTGCCAGCAGCTTAGGACAGCTGAACACTGAAGCTTTCTTT. This rearrangement joins TRBV7-6 to TRBJ1-1, with D maybe TRBD1 (5 bases). The CDR3 is 14 amino acids. Germline V CDR1 and CDR2: SGHVS, FNYEAQ. Trimming took 1 base from V and 0 from J, leaving 6 bases between them.

This clone was seen a handful of times. CDR3 DNA sequence: TGTGCCAGCAGCTTTTTGTCAGGGGAGACTGAAGCTTTCTTT. This sequence encodes CASSFLSGETEAFF. The rearrangement links TRBV7-6 to TRBJ1-1, with D maybe TRBD1 (6 bases). Germline CDR1 SGHVS, CDR2 FNYEAQ. V was trimmed by 3 bases and J by 5 bases, leaving 13 bases between them. This CDR3 is built from 14 residues.

The chain recombines TRBV2 with TRBJ2-1; 8 nucleotides agree with TRBD2. Germline V gives CDR1 SNHLY, CDR2 FYNNEI. The CDR3 is made up of 16 amino acids. J was trimmed by 3 bases and V by 5 bases; bases with no gene match: 9. The CDR3 loop reads CASSLFSGTNYNEQFF. CDR3 sequence (DNA): TGTGCCAGCAGTTTGTTTAGCGGGACCAACTACAATGAGCAGTTCTTC.